Below are 4 T cell receptor beta chains sequenced from a single sample in a study of shared clonotypes between healthy human individuals. Clones were read by immunoSEQ multiplex PCR, and TCRdb kept only the in-frame ones, dropping some. This sample has 2 million to 2.5 million clones, with less than 95% found just once. The specimen was naive CD4+ T cells from PBMCs. As for subset: CD45RA+ positively selected. Receptors originate from a man aged 18 to 35 in good health. Some clones in this sample may be carry-over from other donors' samples.

The gene calls are TRBV21-1 and TRBJ2-7; no DNA check was done on the table's D call, TRBD2. TRBV21-1 is designated a pseudogene. The CDR3 sequence is 13 residues long. CDR3 in amino acids: CASSPKGRLEQYF. In nucleotides, the CDR3 is TGTGCCAGCAGCCCAAAGGGGAGGCTCGAGCAGTACTTC.

J is TRBJ2-1 and V is TRBV5-4; 7 bases map to TRBD1. V lost 4 bases to trimming and J lost 5 bases; unmatched junction nucleotides: 9. The CDR3 runs to 15 residues. Germline CDR1 is SGHNT and CDR2 is YYREEE (reference sequence). The CDR3 protein is CASSAGGNLNNEQFF. As DNA, the CDR3 is TGTGCCAGCAGCGCAGGGGGTAATTTGAACAATGAGCAGTTCTTC.

The J gene is TRBJ1-2, the V gene TRBV6-5; tentatively, D is TRBD1 (5 bases). V lost 7 bases and J lost 1, with 10 bases in between. Germline lookup yields CDR1 MNHEY and CDR2 SVGAGI. The CDR3 runs to 13 residues. The CDR3 region is CASTRDLNYGYTF. The CDR3 DNA follows: TGTGCCAGCACCAGGGACCTTAACTATGGCTACACCTTC.

This clone occurred once. V gene TRBV7-3 combines with J gene TRBJ1-2, with 8 bases lining up with TRBD1. This CDR3 has 15 amino acids. The V and J ends lost 2 bases and 4 bases, in that order; junction bases with no gene match: 6. CDR1 and CDR2 (germline): SGHTA, FQGTGA. In DNA form, the CDR3 reads TGTGCCAGCAGCTTACAACCAGGGGGCGGCTATGGCTACACCTTC. It translates to CASSLQPGGGYGYTF.